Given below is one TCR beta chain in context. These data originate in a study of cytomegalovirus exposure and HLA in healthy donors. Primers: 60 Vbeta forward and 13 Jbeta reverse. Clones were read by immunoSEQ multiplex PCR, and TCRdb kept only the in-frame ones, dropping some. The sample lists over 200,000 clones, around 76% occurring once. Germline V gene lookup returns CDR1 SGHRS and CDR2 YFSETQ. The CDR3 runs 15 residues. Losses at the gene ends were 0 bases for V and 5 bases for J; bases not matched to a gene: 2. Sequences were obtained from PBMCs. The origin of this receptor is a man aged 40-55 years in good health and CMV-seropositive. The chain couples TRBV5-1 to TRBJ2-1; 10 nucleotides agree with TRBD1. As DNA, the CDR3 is TGCGCCAGCAGCTTGGGACAGGGGGCCAACAATGAGCAGTTCTTC. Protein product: CASSLGQGANNEQFF.